This entry is about one T cell receptor (beta chain). The germline V gene encodes CDR1 LNHDA and CDR2 SQIVND (reference sequence). This CDR3 comprises 13 residues. Trimming took off 4 bases at V and 7 bases at J, with 12 bases between the two ends. Using its own MiXCR run on the RT-PCR reads, TCRdb lists one record per CDR3 protein. Of fewer than 800,000 distinct CDR3 sequences listed, 12% to 15% are singletons. The chain has TRBV19 and TRBJ2-3; D not certain. The source is a female donor in good health, serving as a healthy control. Sequencing was done on a sample of memory CD4+ T cells from blood. The CDR3 DNA is TGTGCCAGTAGTACTTCGACGCGTAATACGCAGTATTTT. It codes for CASSTSTRNTQYF. The entire variable domain, with the rest obtained from reference TRBV19 and TRBJ2-3, is as follows: DGGITQSPKYLFRKEGQNVTLSCEQNLNHDAMYWYRQDPGQGLRLIYYSQIVNDFQKGDIAEGYSVSREKKESFPLTVTSAQKNPTAFYLCASSTSTRNTQYFGPGTRLTVL.